The next 11 T cell receptor beta chains were all read from a single sample in a study of beta chain features in type 1 diabetes. TCRB transcripts that were expressed got sequenced, as all of the isolated RNA had been reverse transcribed. Using immunoSEQ multiplex PCR, the repertoire was profiled, and TCRdb retains in-frame clones only, with some absent. The table lists more than 300,000 clones, about 14% of them singletons. The sequencing input was naive CD4+ T cells from blood. These receptors were taken from a woman aged 18-29 years in good health.

CDR3 coding DNA: TGCAGTGCTAGGGGACTTCTGCAGTTCTTC. Translated: CSARGLLQFF. This chain links TRBV20-1 with TRBJ2-1; possible D gene TRBD2, 6 bases. The CDR3 has 10 residues. V gave up 3 bases and J gave up 12 bases, with 9 bases separating them. Germline V gene data show CDR1 as DFQATT and CDR2 as SNEGSKA (reference sequence).

The gene calls are TRBV28 and TRBJ1-2, with TRBD1 matching over 11 bases. Germline V gene data show CDR1 as MDHEN and CDR2 as SYDVKM. Trimming removed 5 bases from V and 7 bases from J; junction bases left unmatched: 6. The CDR3 consists of 14 residues. The CDR3 reads CASSRGTGGLGYTF. The CDR3 DNA reads as TGTGCCAGCAGTCGTGGGACAGGGGGACTTGGCTACACCTTC.

The rearrangement uses TRBV18 and TRBJ2-4, with TRBD2 identical over 8 bases. This CDR3 region has 15 residues. Germline loops: CDR1 KGHSH, CDR2 LQKENI. With 5 bases clipped from V and 7 bases from J, the junction kept 10 bases outside the gene matches. For the CDR3, the DNA is TGTGCCAGCTCATTCGGAGCGGGAGAAGGGAACATTCAGTACTTC. Translation gives CASSFGAGEGNIQYF.

This clone was seen more than once but under ten times. The rearrangement joins TRBV7-9 to TRBJ2-5; 10 bases align to TRBD2. Germline loops: CDR1 SEHNR, CDR2 FQNEAQ (reference sequence). CDR3 length equals 14 residues. J was trimmed by 4 bases and V by 2 bases; bases with no gene match: 1. The CDR3 DNA is TGTGCCAGCAGCTTAAGACTAGCGGGAGAGACCCAGTACTTC. Translated, it gives CASSLRLAGETQYF.

This clone came up a few times. The chain couples TRBV2 to TRBJ1-2; the D gene is possibly TRBD1 (5 bases). Germline assignment: CDR1 SNHLY and CDR2 FYNNEI. This CDR3 region has 12 residues. The germline V and J ends were trimmed by 2 bases and 5 bases, with 6 bases remaining between them. This chain's CDR3 is CASSEQGYGYTF. Here the CDR3 DNA reads TGTGCCAGCAGTGAACAGGGTTATGGCTACACCTTC.

This clone appeared a few times. The rearrangement links TRBV18 to TRBJ2-5; a possible D gene is TRBD1 (5 bases). From germline, CDR1 is KGHSH and CDR2 LQKENI. Trimming stripped 1 base from V and 5 bases from J, with 8 bases between. There are 13 residues in the CDR3. The CDR3 sequence: CASSPHKGETQYF. CDR3 DNA: TGTGCCAGCTCACCACATAAGGGGGAGACCCAGTACTTC.

The chain joins TRBV28 to TRBJ2-7, with 8 bases matching TRBD1. CDR3 length equals 14 residues. With 6 bases clipped from V and 1 base from J, the junction kept 5 bases outside the gene matches. Germline CDR1 reads MDHEN; CDR2 reads SYDVKM. The CDR3 nucleotides are TGTGCCAGCAGCTTGGACAGGGTTTCCTACGAGCAGTACTTC. Protein: CASSLDRVSYEQYF. Complete variable domain (other parts from reference TRBV28 and TRBJ2-7): DVKVTQSSRYLVKRTGEKVFLECVQDMDHENMFWYRQDPGLGLRLIYFSYDVKMKEKGDIPEGYSVSREKKERFSLILESASTNQTSMYLCASSLDRVSYEQYFGPGTRLTVT.

The chain carries TRBV6-6 and TRBJ2-1; D may be TRBD2 (6 bases). The V end lost 6 bases, the J end lost 3 bases, and 9 bases lay between the germline ends. Looked up from germline, CDR1 is MNHNY and CDR2 is SVGAGI (reference sequence). This CDR3 has 13 amino acids. CDR3 sequence: CASRGTVYNEQFF. The CDR3, as DNA: TGTGCCAGCAGGGGGACTGTCTACAATGAGCAGTTCTTC.

V is TRBV7-2 and J is TRBJ2-5; TRBD2 aligns across 12 bases. This CDR3 has 18 amino acids. V was clipped by 5 bases and J by 0 bases; unmatched bases: 10. Germline loops: CDR1 SGHTA, CDR2 FQGNSA. This CDR3 is CASSRGLAGVANQETQYF. CDR3 bases: TGTGCCAGCAGCAGGGGACTAGCGGGCGTGGCAAACCAAGAGACCCAGTACTTC. Full variable domain (rest looked up from reference TRBV7-2 and TRBJ2-5): GAGVSQSPSNKVTEKGKDVELRCDPISGHTALYWYRQSLGQGLEFLIYFQGNSAPDKSGLPSDRFSAERTGGSVSTLTIQRTQQEDSAVYLCASSRGLAGVANQETQYFGPGTRLLVL.

The DNA of the CDR3 is TGCGCCAGCAGCTCCACAGGGGGCGTCCAAGAGACCCAGTACTTC. It yields the protein CASSSTGGVQETQYF. The chain is built from TRBV5-1 and TRBJ2-5; TRBD1 matches 9 bases. Germline V gives CDR1 SGHRS, CDR2 YFSETQ. Losses at the gene ends were 3 bases for V and 1 base for J; bases not matched to a gene: 4. The CDR3 totals 15 residues.

This clone has a handful of counts. This chain connects TRBV16 to TRBJ2-1; 7 bases agree with TRBD1. The germline CDR1 and CDR2 sequences are KGHSY and FQNENV. This CDR3 spans 15 amino acids. V dropped 5 bases and J dropped 8; count of bases not matched to a gene: 12. The CDR3 nucleotides are TGTGCCAGCAGCGTACAGGGGCGGGTTGTTGATGAGCAGTTCTTC. Its protein is CASSVQGRVVDEQFF.